This is a list of T cell receptor beta chains from one sample in a study of T cells after yellow fever vaccination. TCRdb fed the 5' RACE reads into MiXCR, producing one record per CDR3 protein. The sample has over 250,000 distinct CDR3 sequences; roughly 5.6% are singletons. Sequencing was performed on CD4+ T cells sorted from PBMCs, taken on the day of the yellow fever booster vaccination. All receptors derive from a man aged 18 to 29 who received the YFV17D yellow fever vaccine. The CDR3 runs from the conserved cysteine through the conserved F or W. A D gene is named only where the DNA matches it firmly. The size entry is marked missing in some rows and otherwise reads once, few, many or a size class.

d_call clone_size j_call v_call cdr3_aa cdr3_nt
- few TRBJ2-3 TRBV5-1 CASSPGTMQSTDTQYF TGCGCCAGCAGCCCCGGGACCATGCAAAGCACAGATACGCAGTATTTT
- few TRBJ1-1 TRBV19 CASSIQTVNTEAFF TGTGCCAGTAGTATTCAAACAGTCAACACTGAAGCTTTCTTT
- many TRBJ2-7 TRBV5-1 CASSLMDSYEQYF TGCGCCAGCAGCTTGATGGACAGCTACGAGCAGTACTTC
- - TRBJ2-1 TRBV12-3/TRBV12-4 CASTPGTPYRGYNEQFF TGTGCCAGCACCCCGGGGACCCCGTATAGGGGGTACAATGAGCAGTTCTTC
- many TRBJ2-2 TRBV7-2 CASRLRAGRGTGELFF TGTGCCAGCAGACTTCGAGCGGGCCGTGGGACCGGGGAGCTGTTTTTT
- few TRBJ2-7 TRBV4-2 CASSQTGSYVYEQYF TGTGCCAGCAGCCAAACAGGGTCGTACGTCTACGAGCAGTACTTC
TRBD2 many TRBJ2-3 TRBV4-2 CASSHQRGTTTDTQYF TGTGCCAGCAGCCACCAGCGGGGGACTACCACAGATACGCAGTATTTT
- - TRBJ2-2 TRBV25-1 CVSTGGELFF TGTGTCAGCACGGGCGGGGAGCTGTTTTTT
TRBD2 many TRBJ2-1 TRBV7-2 CASRTSGYNEQFF TGTGCCAGCCGGACTAGCGGGTACAATGAGCAGTTCTTC
TRBD1 few TRBJ1-5 TRBV6-5 CASRLLGTDNQPQHF TGTGCCAGCAGACTACTCGGGACAGACAATCAGCCCCAGCATTTT
- - TRBJ1-5 TRBV4-2 CASSQEWGLDSGPQHF TGTGCCAGCAGCCAAGAATGGGGCCTTGATAGTGGGCCCCAGCATTTT
TRBD2 many TRBJ2-4 TRBV5-1 CASRSVGGLTDIQYF TGCGCCAGCAGATCCGTCGGGGGGTTAACGGACATTCAGTACTTC
- - TRBJ1-2 TRBV4-1 CASSREWWDYGYTF TGCGCCAGCAGCCGGGAATGGTGGGACTATGGCTACACCTTC